Listed below are T cell receptor beta chains from one sample, sequenced in a study of beta chain features in type 1 diabetes. Repertoires were generated with immunoSEQ multiplex PCR, while TCRdb's copy carries only in-frame clones and drops some. The table lists just over 600,000 clones, around a sixth of them singletons. Sequenced: naive CD4+ T cells from blood. These receptors originate from a man between 18 and 35 years old in good health. The CDR3 runs from the conserved cysteine through the conserved F or W. D genes are given only for firm matches. Where a row states a size, it is once, few, many or the class of an expanded clone; other rows omit it.

>TRBJ1-1|few|TRBD1|TRBV9
CASSVVGQSNTEAFF
TGTGCCAGCAGCGTAGTGGGACAGTCGAACACTGAAGCTTTCTTT
>TRBJ2-2|.|.|TRBV7-3
CASSLNSAANTGELFF
TGTGCCAGCAGCCTAAATTCGGCTGCGAACACCGGGGAGCTGTTTTTT
>TRBJ2-7|.|.|TRBV5-1
CASSLAGQRGEQYF
TGCGCCAGCAGCTTGGCAGGACAAAGAGGGGAGCAGTACTTC
>TRBJ2-5|.|.|TRBV5-1
CASSSRATLQETQYF
TGCGCCAGCAGCAGTCGCGCTACCCTACAAGAGACCCAGTACTTC
>TRBJ2-2|few|TRBD1|TRBV5-4
CASSPTGVNTGELFF
TGTGCCAGCAGCCCGACAGGGGTCAACACCGGGGAGCTGTTTTTT
>TRBJ2-7|few|.|TRBV27
CASSLSGVGPYEQYF
TGTGCCAGCAGTTTGTCGGGGGTGGGGCCATACGAGCAGTACTTC
>TRBJ2-2|.|.|TRBV25-1
CASSESRRDHGELFF
TGTGCCAGCAGTGAATCAAGACGGGACCACGGGGAGCTGTTTTTT
>TRBJ2-2|.|.|TRBV7-9
CASTVGPTGELFF
TGTGCCAGCACTGTGGGGCCGACCGGGGAGCTGTTTTTT
>TRBJ1-5|once|.|TRBV5-1
CASSFGRDGQPQHF
TGCGCCAGCAGCTTTGGGAGGGACGGGCAGCCCCAGCATTTT
>TRBJ1-1|few|TRBD1|TRBV7-2
CASSLGRGGTEAFF
TGTGCCAGCAGCCTGGGCAGGGGGGGTACTGAAGCTTTCTTT
>TRBJ2-1|few|.|TRBV5-6
CASSRPSAGAPNEQFF
TGTGCCAGCAGCCGGCCGAGTGCGGGGGCGCCCAATGAGCAGTTCTTC
>TRBJ2-7|few|.|TRBV2
CASSVGATSYEQYF
TGTGCCAGCAGTGTGGGGGCGACCTCCTACGAGCAGTACTTC
>TRBJ2-3|.|TRBD2|TRBV2
CASSEVGLASDTQYF
TGTGCCAGCAGTGAAGTGGGACTAGCGTCAGATACGCAGTATTTT
>TRBJ2-7|.|TRBD1|TRBV10-3
CAISPSTGGTSEQYF
TGTGCCATCAGTCCATCGACAGGGGGGACCTCCGAGCAGTACTTC
>TRBJ2-1|.|.|TRBV10-3
CAITDKSSSYNEQFF
TGTGCCATCACGGACAAATCGAGCTCCTACAATGAGCAGTTCTTC
>TRBJ2-5|many|.|TRBV10-3
CAISEGYRVETQYF
TGTGCCATCAGTGAAGGGTACAGGGTGGAGACCCAGTACTTC
>TRBJ2-1|.|TRBD2|TRBV28
CASSPGGADEQFF
TGTGCCAGCAGTCCGGGAGGGGCCGATGAGCAGTTCTTC
>TRBJ2-1|few|.|TRBV19
CASSIERSLGSEQFF
TGTGCCAGTAGTATAGAGAGGTCCCTCGGGTCTGAGCAGTTCTTC
>TRBJ2-7|.|TRBD2|TRBV5-1
CASSQRPGGAYEQYF
TGCGCCAGCAGCCAAAGGCCCGGGGGGGCCTACGAGCAGTACTTC
>TRBJ2-7|.|TRBD2|TRBV19
CASSIAGDQMKQYF
TGTGCCAGTAGTATCGCGGGGGACCAGATGAAGCAGTACTTC
>TRBJ1-2|few|.|TRBV6-5
CASSPSGRYGYTF
TGTGCCAGCAGCCCGTCCGGTCGCTATGGCTACACCTTC
>TRBJ2-5|.|TRBD2|TRBV7-3
CASRPGLAFKAILETQYF
TGTGCCAGCAGACCGGGACTAGCCTTTAAGGCTATTCTAGAGACCCAGTACTTC
>TRBJ2-5|few|.|TRBV6-5
CASSYTDGYATQYF
TGTGCCAGCAGTTACACGGATGGTTACGCTACCCAGTACTTC
>TRBJ2-3|.|.|TRBV2
CASSRQRGTDTQYF
TGTGCCAGCAGTCGGCAGAGGGGCACAGATACGCAGTATTTT
>TRBJ2-1|.|TRBD2|TRBV9
CASGREGRASYNEQFF
TGTGCCAGCGGCCGCGAGGGGAGGGCGTCCTACAATGAGCAGTTCTTC
>TRBJ2-1|few|.|TRBV7-2
CASSLVFGNEQFF
TGTGCCAGCAGCTTAGTTTTTGGCAATGAGCAGTTCTTC
>TRBJ1-2|.|.|TRBV15
CATSRSQTGGYGYTF
TGTGCCACCAGCAGATCGCAAACTGGGGGCTATGGCTACACCTTC
>TRBJ1-2|.|TRBD1|TRBV5-6
CASSSQGARNYGYTF
TGTGCCAGCAGCTCGCAGGGGGCCAGGAACTATGGCTACACCTTC